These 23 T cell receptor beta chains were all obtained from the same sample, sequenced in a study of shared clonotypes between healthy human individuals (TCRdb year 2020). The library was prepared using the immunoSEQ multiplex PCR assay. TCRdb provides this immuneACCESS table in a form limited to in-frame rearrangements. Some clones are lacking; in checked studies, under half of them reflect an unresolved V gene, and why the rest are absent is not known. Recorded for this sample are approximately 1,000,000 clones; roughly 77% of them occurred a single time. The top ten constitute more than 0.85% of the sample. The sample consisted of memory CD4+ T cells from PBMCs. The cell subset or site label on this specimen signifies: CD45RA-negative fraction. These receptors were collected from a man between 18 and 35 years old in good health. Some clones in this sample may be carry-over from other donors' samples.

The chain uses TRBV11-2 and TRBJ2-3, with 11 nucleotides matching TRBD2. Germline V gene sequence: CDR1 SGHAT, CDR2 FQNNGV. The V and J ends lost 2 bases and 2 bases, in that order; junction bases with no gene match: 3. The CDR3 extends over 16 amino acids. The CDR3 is CASSLRLAGFTDTQYF. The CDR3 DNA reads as TGTGCCAGCAGCTTAAGACTAGCGGGATTCACAGATACGCAGTATTTT.

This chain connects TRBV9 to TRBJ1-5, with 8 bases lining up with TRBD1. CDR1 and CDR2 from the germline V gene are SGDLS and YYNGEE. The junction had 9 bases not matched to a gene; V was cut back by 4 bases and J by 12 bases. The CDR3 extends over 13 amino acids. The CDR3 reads CASSSGQGRVQHF. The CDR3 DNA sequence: TGTGCCAGCAGCTCAGGACAGGGTAGAGTCCAGCATTTT.

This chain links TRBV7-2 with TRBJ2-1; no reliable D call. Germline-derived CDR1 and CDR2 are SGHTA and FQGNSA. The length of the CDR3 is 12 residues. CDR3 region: CASSGLANEQFF. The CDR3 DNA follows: TGTGCTTCCTCCGGCCTCGCCAATGAGCAGTTCTTC.

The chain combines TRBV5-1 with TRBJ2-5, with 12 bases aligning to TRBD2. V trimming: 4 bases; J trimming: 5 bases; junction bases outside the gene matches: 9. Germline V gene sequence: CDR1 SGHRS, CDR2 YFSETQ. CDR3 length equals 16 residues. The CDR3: CASSHALAGGPETQYF. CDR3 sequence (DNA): TGCGCCAGCAGCCATGCGCTAGCGGGAGGGCCGGAGACCCAGTACTTC.

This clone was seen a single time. The CDR3, as DNA: TGTGCCAGCAGAGGGGTCGGGGGCGCGGGTCAGCCCCAGCATTTT. It codes for CASRGVGGAGQPQHF. The chain has TRBV28 and TRBJ1-5; tentatively, D is TRBD1 (6 bases). Germline CDR1 MDHEN, CDR2 SYDVKM. V was pared by 6 bases and J by 6 bases, with 18 bases between. The CDR3 has 15 amino acids. The full variable domain, rest sourced from reference TRBV28 and TRBJ1-5, is DVKVTQSSRYLVKRTGEKVFLECVQDMDHENMFWYRQDPGLGLRLIYFSYDVKMKEKGDIPEGYSVSREKKERFSLILESASTNQTSMYLCASRGVGGAGQPQHFGDGTRLSIL.

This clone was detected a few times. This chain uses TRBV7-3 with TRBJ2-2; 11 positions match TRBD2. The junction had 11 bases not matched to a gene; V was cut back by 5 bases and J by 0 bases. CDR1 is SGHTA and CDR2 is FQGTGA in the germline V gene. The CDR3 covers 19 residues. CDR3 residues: CASSTYGLAGGPNTGELFF. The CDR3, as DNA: TGTGCCAGCAGCACCTATGGGCTAGCGGGAGGACCGAACACCGGGGAGCTGTTTTTT. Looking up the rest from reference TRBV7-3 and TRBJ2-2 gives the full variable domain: GAGVSQTPSNKVTEKGKYVELRCDPISGHTALYWYRQSLGQGPEFLIYFQGTGAADDSGLPNDRFFAVRPEGSVSTLKIQRTERGDSAVYLCASSTYGLAGGPNTGELFFGEGSRLTVL.

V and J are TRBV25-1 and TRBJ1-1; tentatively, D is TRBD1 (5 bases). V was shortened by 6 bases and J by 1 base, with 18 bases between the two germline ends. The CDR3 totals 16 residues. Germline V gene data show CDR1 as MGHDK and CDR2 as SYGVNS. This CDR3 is CASSGGFGASNTEAFF. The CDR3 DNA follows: TGTGCCAGCAGCGGGGGGTTTGGGGCCTCGAACACTGAAGCTTTCTTT.

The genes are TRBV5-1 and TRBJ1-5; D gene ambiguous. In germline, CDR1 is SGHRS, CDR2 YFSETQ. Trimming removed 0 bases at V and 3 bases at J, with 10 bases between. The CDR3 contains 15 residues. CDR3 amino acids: CASSLDSENNQPQHF. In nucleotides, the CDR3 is TGCGCCAGCAGCTTGGATTCCGAAAACAATCAGCCCCAGCATTTT.

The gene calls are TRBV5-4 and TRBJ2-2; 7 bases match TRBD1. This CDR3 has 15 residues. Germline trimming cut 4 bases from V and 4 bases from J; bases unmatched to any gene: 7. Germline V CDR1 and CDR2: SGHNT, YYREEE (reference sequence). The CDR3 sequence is CASSQGGAGTGELFF. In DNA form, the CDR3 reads TGTGCCAGCAGCCAAGGGGGCGCGGGCACCGGGGAGCTGTTTTTT. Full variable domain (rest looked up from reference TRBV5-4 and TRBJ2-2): ETGVTQSPTHLIKTRGQQVTLRCSSQSGHNTVSWYQQALGQGPQFIFQYYREEENGRGNFPPRFSGLQFPNYSSELNVNALELDDSALYLCASSQGGAGTGELFFGEGSRLTVL.

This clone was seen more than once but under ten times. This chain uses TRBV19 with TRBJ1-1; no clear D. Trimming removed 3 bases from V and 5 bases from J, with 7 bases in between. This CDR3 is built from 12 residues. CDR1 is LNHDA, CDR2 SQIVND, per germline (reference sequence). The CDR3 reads CASSIGVTEAFF. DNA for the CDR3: TGTGCCAGTAGTATCGGGGTAACTGAAGCTTTCTTT.

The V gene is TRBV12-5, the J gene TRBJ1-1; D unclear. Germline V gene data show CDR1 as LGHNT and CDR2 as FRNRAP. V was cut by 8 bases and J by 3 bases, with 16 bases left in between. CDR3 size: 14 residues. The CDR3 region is CASRGYREDTEAFF. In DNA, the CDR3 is TGTGCTAGTCGAGGTTATAGGGAGGACACTGAAGCTTTCTTT. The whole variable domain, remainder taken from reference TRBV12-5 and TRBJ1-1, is DARVTQTPRHKVTEMGQEVTMRCQPILGHNTVFWYRQTMMQGLELLAYFRNRAPLDDSGMPKDRFSAEMPDATLATLKIQPSEPRDSAVYFCASRGYREDTEAFFGQGTRLTVV.

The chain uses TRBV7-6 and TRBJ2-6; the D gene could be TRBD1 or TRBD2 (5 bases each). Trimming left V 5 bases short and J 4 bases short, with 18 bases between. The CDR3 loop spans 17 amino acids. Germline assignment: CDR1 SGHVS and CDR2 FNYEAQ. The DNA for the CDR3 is TGTGCCAGCAGCCCTGGGCCATGGGGGACCGGGGCCAACGTCCTGACTTTC. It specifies CASSPGPWGTGANVLTF.

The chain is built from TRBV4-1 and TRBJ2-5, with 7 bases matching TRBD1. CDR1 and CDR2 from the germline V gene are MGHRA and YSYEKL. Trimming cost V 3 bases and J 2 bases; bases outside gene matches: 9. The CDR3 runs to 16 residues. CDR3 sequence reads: CASSQGTGTEQETQYF. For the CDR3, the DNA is TGCGCCAGCAGCCAGGGAACCGGGACAGAGCAAGAGACCCAGTACTTC.

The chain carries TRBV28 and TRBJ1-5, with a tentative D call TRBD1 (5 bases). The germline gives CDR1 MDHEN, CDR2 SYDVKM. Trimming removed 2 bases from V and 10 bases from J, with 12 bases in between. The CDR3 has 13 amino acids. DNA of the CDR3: TGTGCCAGCAGTTTAAATCAGGGAAAACCCCAGCATTTT. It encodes CASSLNQGKPQHF.

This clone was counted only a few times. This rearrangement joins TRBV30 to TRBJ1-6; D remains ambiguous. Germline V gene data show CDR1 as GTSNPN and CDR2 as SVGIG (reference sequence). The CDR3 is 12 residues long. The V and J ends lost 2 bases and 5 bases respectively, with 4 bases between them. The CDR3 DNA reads TGTGCCTGGAGTTTCAATAATTCACCCCTCCACTTT. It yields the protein CAWSFNNSPLHF.

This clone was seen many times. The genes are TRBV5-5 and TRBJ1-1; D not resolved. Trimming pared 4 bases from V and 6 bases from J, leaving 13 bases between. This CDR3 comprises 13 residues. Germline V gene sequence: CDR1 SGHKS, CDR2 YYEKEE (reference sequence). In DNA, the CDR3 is TGTGCCAGCAGCGTACTCGTTAAGTCTGAAGCTTTCTTT. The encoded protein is CASSVLVKSEAFF. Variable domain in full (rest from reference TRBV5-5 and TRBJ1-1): DAGVTQSPTHLIKTRGQQVTLRCSPISGHKSVSWYQQVLGQGPQFIFQYYEKEERGRGNFPDRFSARQFPNYSSELNVNALLLGDSALYLCASSVLVKSEAFFGQGTRLTVV.

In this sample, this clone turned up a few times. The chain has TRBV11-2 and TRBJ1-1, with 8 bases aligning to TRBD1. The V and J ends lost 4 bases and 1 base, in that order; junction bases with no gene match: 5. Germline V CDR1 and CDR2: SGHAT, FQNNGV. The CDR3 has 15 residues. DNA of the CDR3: TGTGCCAGCAGCTATGGGGGACAGGAGAACACTGAAGCTTTCTTT. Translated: CASSYGGQENTEAFF. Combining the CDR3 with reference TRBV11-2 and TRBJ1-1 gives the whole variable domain EAGVAQSPRYKIIEKRQSVAFWCNPISGHATLYWYQQILGQGPKLLIQFQNNGVVDDSQLPKDRFSAERLKGVDSTLKIQPAKLEDSAVYLCASSYGGQENTEAFFGQGTRLTVV.

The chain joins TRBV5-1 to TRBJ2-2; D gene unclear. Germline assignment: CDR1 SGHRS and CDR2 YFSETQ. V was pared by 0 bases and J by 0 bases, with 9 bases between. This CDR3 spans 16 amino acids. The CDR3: CASSLGQLANTGELFF. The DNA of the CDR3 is TGCGCCAGCAGCTTGGGCCAGCTTGCGAACACCGGGGAGCTGTTTTTT. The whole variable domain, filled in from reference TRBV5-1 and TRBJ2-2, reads KAGVTQTPRYLIKTRGQQVTLSCSPISGHRSVSWYQQTPGQGLQFLFEYFSETQRNKGNFPGRFSGRQFSNSRSEMNVSTLELGDSALYLCASSLGQLANTGELFFGEGSRLTVL.

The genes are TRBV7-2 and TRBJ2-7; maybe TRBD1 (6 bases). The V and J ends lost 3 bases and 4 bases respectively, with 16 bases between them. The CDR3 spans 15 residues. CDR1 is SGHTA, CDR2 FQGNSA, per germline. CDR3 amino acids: CASSFVQGQGYEQYF. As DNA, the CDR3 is TGTGCCAGCAGCTTCGTCCAGGGGCAGGGGTACGAGCAGTACTTC.

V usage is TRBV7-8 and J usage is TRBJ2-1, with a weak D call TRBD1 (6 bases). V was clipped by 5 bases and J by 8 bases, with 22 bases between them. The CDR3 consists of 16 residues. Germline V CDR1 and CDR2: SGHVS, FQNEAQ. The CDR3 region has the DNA TGTGCCAGCAGCCCGCAGCCCAGGACAGCGCGAGATGAGCAGTTCTTC. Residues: CASSPQPRTARDEQFF.

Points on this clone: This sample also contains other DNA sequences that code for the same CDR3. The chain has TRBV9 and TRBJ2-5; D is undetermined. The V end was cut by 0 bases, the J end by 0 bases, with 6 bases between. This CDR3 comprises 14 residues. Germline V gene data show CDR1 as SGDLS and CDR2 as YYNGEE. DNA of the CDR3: TGTGCCAGCAGCGTAGTCGGAAACCAAGAGACCCAGTACTTC. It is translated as CASSVVGNQETQYF. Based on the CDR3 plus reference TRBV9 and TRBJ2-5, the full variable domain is DSGVTQTPKHLITATGQRVTLRCSPRSGDLSVYWYQQSLDQGLQFLIQYYNGEERAKGNILERFSAQQFPDLHSELNLSSLELGDSALYFCASSVVGNQETQYFGPGTRLLVL.

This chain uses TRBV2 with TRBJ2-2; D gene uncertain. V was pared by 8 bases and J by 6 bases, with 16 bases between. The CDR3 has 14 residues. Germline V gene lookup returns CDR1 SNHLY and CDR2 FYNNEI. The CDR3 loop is CASRYLRPAGELFF. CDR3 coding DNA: TGTGCCAGCCGGTACCTGCGCCCCGCCGGGGAGCTGTTTTTT.

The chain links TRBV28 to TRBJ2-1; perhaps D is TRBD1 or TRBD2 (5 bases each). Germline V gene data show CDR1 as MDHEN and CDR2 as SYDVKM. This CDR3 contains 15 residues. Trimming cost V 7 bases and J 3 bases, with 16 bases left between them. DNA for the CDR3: TGTGCCAGCACCACCCTCGAGGGGCTCTACAATGAGCAGTTCTTC. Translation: CASTTLEGLYNEQFF.